The text below deals with one T cell receptor beta chain. Its antigen is not known. This sample is part of a study of beta chain features in type 1 diabetes. Overall study findings and caveats: Type 1 diabetes patients showed a moderate but significant shortening of TCRB CDR3s in all four CD4+ subsets.

Reverse transcription of all isolated RNA meant that expressed TCRB transcripts were sequenced. The table came from immunoSEQ multiplex PCR; TCRdb's copy has only in-frame clones and leaves some out. The sample records roughly 500,000 clones, around 30% being singletons. The length of the CDR3 is 14 residues. CDR1 and CDR2 (germline): SGHRS, YFSETQ. The V end lost 5 bases, the J end lost 4 bases, and 15 bases lay between the germline ends. The genes are TRBV5-1 and TRBJ1-1; D may be TRBD1 (5 bases). The receptor was isolated from a man between 18 and 35 years old in good health. Sequencing used naive CD4+ T cells from blood. The CDR3 loop is CASSSGYGGTEAFF. The CDR3 nucleotides read TGCGCCAGCAGTTCTGGCTACGGGGGCACTGAAGCTTTCTTT.